These T cell receptor beta chains were read from a single sample in a study of T cells after yellow fever vaccination. TCRdb independently ran MiXCR on the 5' RACE reads; one entry per CDR3 protein. Counted here are about 350,000 distinct CDR3 sequences, 8% to 9.5% occurring once; the ten biggest clones make up about 16%. Source: PBMCs, taken around 45 days after the first yellow fever vaccination. These receptors all stem from a man younger than 30 who received the YFV17D yellow fever vaccine. The CDR3 runs from the conserved cysteine through the conserved F or W. A D gene is named only where the DNA matches it firmly. Clone size is shown for a subset of rows, as once, few, many or a class of expanded clone.

TRBV12-3/TRBV12-4,.,few,TRBJ1-2,CASSLRQAAFRYGYTF,TGTGCCAGCAGTTTGCGACAGGCGGCGTTCCGCTATGGCTACACCTTC
TRBV29-1,TRBD1,.,TRBJ1-1,CSVEAVTGGTEAFF,TGCAGCGTTGAAGCTGTGACAGGGGGAACTGAAGCTTTCTTT
TRBV10-3,.,many,TRBJ1-2,CAISEGGPTNYGYTF,TGTGCCATCAGTGAGGGCGGTCCGACTAACTATGGCTACACCTTC
TRBV12-3/TRBV12-4,.,few,TRBJ1-2,CASSLRGSYYGYTF,TGTGCCAGCAGTTTAAGGGGGAGCTACTATGGCTACACCTTC
TRBV7-6,.,many,TRBJ1-1,CASSLAQGKLAEAFF,TGTGCCAGCAGCTTAGCTCAGGGGAAGCTCGCTGAAGCTTTCTTT
TRBV2,.,many,TRBJ2-2,CASSDFTGELFF,TGTGCCAGCAGTGACTTTACCGGGGAGCTGTTTTTT
TRBV12-3/TRBV12-4,.,once,TRBJ1-4,CASSLGGPVNEKLFF,TGTGCCAGCAGTTTGGGGGGGCCTGTTAATGAAAAACTGTTTTTT
TRBV5-4,.,few,TRBJ2-1,CASLGGQGYNEQFF,TGTGCCAGCTTAGGGGGGCAGGGGTACAATGAGCAGTTCTTC
TRBV14,.,few,TRBJ2-1,CASSQARSWGEQFF,TGTGCCAGCAGCCAAGCACGGTCTTGGGGTGAGCAGTTCTTC
TRBV29-1,.,.,TRBJ1-5,CSVAKGGWNQPQHF,TGCAGCGTTGCGAAGGGGGGCTGGAATCAGCCCCAGCATTTT
TRBV21-1,.,few,TRBJ2-3,CASSKCRNDRTDTQYF,TGTGCCAGCAGCAAATGCCGTAATGACCGCACAGATACGCAGTATTTT
TRBV6-1,TRBD1,.,TRBJ1-5,CASRATGTANQPQHF,TGTGCCAGCAGAGCGACCGGGACAGCTAATCAGCCCCAGCATTTT
TRBV4-1,.,.,TRBJ2-3,CANSQGIGTDTQYF,TGCGCCAACAGCCAAGGTATTGGGACAGATACGCAGTATTTT
TRBV5-1,TRBD1,few,TRBJ1-6,CASSFDRGHNSPLHF,TGCGCCAGCAGCTTTGACAGGGGGCATAATTCACCCCTCCACTTT
TRBV7-2,TRBD1,.,TRBJ1-5,CASSLGDSQPQHF,TGTGCCAGCAGCTTAGGGGACAGCCAGCCCCAGCATTTT
TRBV12-3/TRBV12-4,TRBD2,.,TRBJ2-4,CASSARRGVGKNIQYF,TGTGCCAGCAGCGCCCGGCGGGGGGTAGGCAAAAACATTCAGTACTTC
TRBV29-1,TRBD2,.,TRBJ2-3,CSVEGLAATDTQYF,TGCAGCGTCGAGGGACTAGCAGCCACAGATACGCAGTATTTT
TRBV6-6,.,few,TRBJ1-5,CASSYVGQPQHF,TGTGCCAGCAGTTACGTCGGACAGCCCCAGCATTTT
TRBV5-8,TRBD1,.,TRBJ1-5,CASSLGQGIQPQHF,TGTGCCAGCAGCTTGGGACAGGGTATCCAGCCCCAGCATTTT
TRBV7-8,.,.,TRBJ2-3,CASSLARILGRRIDTQYF,TGTGCCAGCAGCTTAGCGCGTATCCTGGGGAGGAGGATAGATACGCAGTATTTT
TRBV12-3/TRBV12-4,.,many,TRBJ2-3,CASSSRGAEDTQYF,TGTGCCAGCAGTTCCCGGGGGGCTGAAGATACGCAGTATTTT
TRBV20-1,.,.,TRBJ2-3,CSASPAGSTDTQYF,TGCAGTGCTAGCCCCGCAGGAAGCACAGATACGCAGTATTTT
TRBV11-1,TRBD1,many,TRBJ2-5,CASRNRDRGEETQYF,TGTGCCAGCAGGAACCGGGACAGAGGGGAAGAGACCCAGTACTTC
TRBV20-1,TRBD2,many,TRBJ2-2,CSARDGTSSGELFF,TGCAGTGCTAGAGATGGGACTAGTTCAGGGGAGCTGTTTTTT
TRBV2,.,few,TRBJ2-3,CASCEWGGPYTQYF,TGTGCCAGCTGCGAGTGGGGGGGCCCCTATACGCAGTATTTT
TRBV28,TRBD1,.,TRBJ1-2,CASSPGTGGSGYTF,TGTGCCAGCAGCCCCGGGACAGGGGGCTCTGGCTACACCTTC
TRBV5-1,.,many,TRBJ2-2,CASSLGETGELFF,TGCGCCAGCAGCTTGGGGGAAACCGGGGAGCTGTTTTTT
TRBV20-1,TRBD2,few,TRBJ2-1,CSARISGGDNEQFF,TGCAGTGCTAGGATTAGCGGGGGGGACAATGAGCAGTTCTTC
TRBV12-3/TRBV12-4,TRBD2,many,TRBJ2-5,CASKPLGLAEETQYF,TGTGCCAGCAAGCCATTGGGACTAGCGGAAGAGACCCAGTACTTC
TRBV9,TRBD2,.,TRBJ2-1,CASSRGGLAEQFF,TGTGCCAGCAGCAGAGGAGGACTAGCGGAACAGTTCTTC
TRBV12-3/TRBV12-4,.,many,TRBJ2-7,CASSFSDGPAPYEQYF,TGTGCCAGCAGTTTTTCTGACGGACCTGCGCCCTACGAGCAGTACTTC
TRBV13,TRBD2,.,TRBJ2-1,CASSRLLAGGNEQFF,TGTGCCAGCAGCCGATTACTAGCGGGGGGCAATGAGCAGTTCTTC
TRBV7-6,.,few,TRBJ2-3,CASSLGWTSTDTQYF,TGTGCCAGCAGCTTAGGGTGGACTAGCACAGATACGCAGTATTTT
TRBV11-1,TRBD2,few,TRBJ2-1,CASSPLTSGGAKYNEQFF,TGTGCCAGCAGCCCATTGACTAGCGGGGGGGCGAAATACAATGAGCAGTTCTTC
TRBV5-1,.,.,TRBJ1-6,CASSQGNGEDSPLHF,TGCGCCAGCTCCCAAGGCAACGGGGAGGATTCACCCCTCCACTTT
TRBV4-2,.,few,TRBJ2-3,CASSHSRNPDTQYF,TGTGCCAGCAGCCACAGTCGGAACCCAGATACGCAGTATTTT
TRBV4-1,.,.,TRBJ1-5,CASSQPTRGMYQPQHF,TGCGCCAGCAGCCAGCCGACCCGGGGTATGTATCAGCCCCAGCATTTT
TRBV5-1,.,many,TRBJ2-5,CASSLGRKETQYF,TGCGCCAGCAGCTTGGGGAGGAAAGAGACCCAGTACTTC
TRBV3-1,.,.,TRBJ1-5,CASIKGGNQPQHF,TGTGCCAGCATCAAGGGCGGGAATCAGCCCCAGCATTTT